A single sample gave rise to the 32 T cell receptor beta chains below, sequenced in a study of identical twins. In TCRdb, the 5' RACE reads were re-called with MiXCR into one record per CDR3 protein. Of about 220,000 distinct CDR3 sequences listed, under 10% are singletons. The data also belong to a second study, concerning yellow fever vaccine responses in identical twins.

The sample taken for sequencing was memory (CD45RO+) T cells sorted from blood. Receptor source: a woman under 30 in good health.

This clonotype was counted a few times. The chain has TRBV7-2 and TRBJ2-7; D may be TRBD2 (6 bases). The CDR3 totals 15 residues. The V gene lost 1 base and the J gene lost 2 bases, with 12 bases spanning the gap. Germline CDR1 SGHTA, CDR2 FQGNSA. The CDR3 sequence is CASSLGYSGTYEQYF. The CDR3 DNA reads TGTGCCAGCAGCTTAGGCTATAGCGGAACCTACGAGCAGTACTTC.

This clonotype was detected many times. The V gene is TRBV29-1, the J gene TRBJ2-5; TRBD1 matches at 8 bases. The CDR3 is 14 amino acids. The V segment lost 7 bases and the J segment 5 bases; nucleotides outside the gene matches: 12. Germline V lookup: CDR1 SQVTM, CDR2 ANQGSEA. This CDR3 reads CSASTGTGWETQYF. The CDR3 bases are TGCAGCGCCTCGACCGGGACAGGATGGGAGACCCAGTACTTC.

There are a few counts of this clonotype. The rearrangement links TRBV13 to TRBJ1-5, with TRBD1 matching over 8 bases. The CDR3 loop spans 15 amino acids. Germline V gene lookup returns CDR1 PRHDT and CDR2 FYEKMQ (reference sequence). V shed 1 base and J 7 bases; nucleotides not matched to a gene: 6. This CDR3 reads CASSLVAGGLQPQHF. CDR3 DNA: TGTGCCAGCAGCTTAGTAGCAGGGGGCCTGCAGCCCCAGCATTTT.

In its sample, this clonotype was seen a few times. This sequence joins TRBV5-1 and TRBJ2-7, with 7 nucleotides matching TRBD1. Germline V gives CDR1 SGHRS, CDR2 YFSETQ. This CDR3 is 14 amino acids long. The junction had 13 bases not matched to a gene; V was cut back by 7 bases and J by 6 bases. DNA for the CDR3: TGCGCCAGCCGACCCAGGGACAGCTCTTTCGAGCAGTACTTC. Translated, it gives CASRPRDSSFEQYF.

This clonotype was detected a few times. The chain is built from TRBV20-1 and TRBJ2-1; unclear D gene. The germline V gene encodes CDR1 DFQATT and CDR2 SNEGSKA (reference sequence). V was shortened by 3 bases and J by 0 bases, with 3 bases between the two germline ends. The CDR3 is 12 amino acids. The CDR3 reads CSASNSYNEQFF. CDR3 nucleotide sequence: TGCAGTGCTAGCAACTCCTACAATGAGCAGTTCTTC.

The chain employs TRBV7-2 and TRBJ2-7, with D possibly being TRBD1 (5 bases). Germline CDR1 reads SGHTA; CDR2 reads FQGNSA. The CDR3 is made up of 14 amino acids. V shed 6 bases and J shed 6 bases, with 18 bases lying between them. CDR3 DNA sequence: TGTGCCAGCAGTCCCGTGTTGGGGCCCCTCGAGCAGTACTTC. It specifies CASSPVLGPLEQYF.

The chain couples TRBV11-2 to TRBJ2-3; TRBD2 matches 11 bases. Germline loops: CDR1 SGHAT, CDR2 FQNNGV. The CDR3 extends over 16 amino acids. The V segment lost 5 bases and the J segment 4 bases; nucleotides outside the gene matches: 8. Written as DNA, the CDR3 is TGTGCCAGCAGCCTCCTTAGCGGGGGGGCCGCAGATACGCAGTATTTT. This codes for CASSLLSGGAADTQYF.

Only a few counts were recorded for this clonotype. The V and J genes are TRBV24-1 and TRBJ2-3, with 7 bases aligning to TRBD2. The CDR3 length is 14 residues. The germline CDR1 and CDR2 sequences are KGHDR and SFDVKD. The trim removed 6 bases at V and 1 base at J, leaving 3 bases unmatched. CDR3 in DNA: TGTGCCACCAGTTCCCGGGGGGGCACAGATACGCAGTATTTT. This gives the protein CATSSRGGTDTQYF.

This clonotype was detected a few times. This rearrangement joins TRBV7-3 to TRBJ2-4; no clear D gene. The germline CDR1 and CDR2 sequences are SGHTA and FQGTGA. V dropped 6 bases and J dropped 2 bases, with 14 bases sitting between them. This CDR3 comprises 15 residues. CDR3 sequence (DNA): TGTGCCAGCAGGGCCCCTGGGAAGTCCAAAAACATTCAGTACTTC. As protein: CASRAPGKSKNIQYF.

This clonotype was detected many times. The V call is TRBV7-2, the J call TRBJ2-7; perhaps TRBD2 as D (6 bases). This CDR3 contains 13 residues. The germline gives CDR1 SGHTA, CDR2 FQGNSA. The V end was cut by 5 bases, the J end by 1 base, with 9 bases between. This CDR3 is CASSRLGSYEQYF. The CDR3 DNA is TGTGCCAGCAGCCGACTAGGATCCTACGAGCAGTACTTC. Based on the CDR3 plus reference TRBV7-2 and TRBJ2-7, the full variable domain is GAGVSQSPSNKVTEKGKDVELRCDPISGHTALYWYRQSLGQGLEFLIYFQGNSAPDKSGLPSDRFSAERTGGSVSTLTIQRTQQEDSAVYLCASSRLGSYEQYFGPGTRLTVT.

In this sample, this clonotype turned up many times. The chain couples TRBV7-8 to TRBJ2-1; D unresolved. This CDR3 spans 12 amino acids. CDR1 and CDR2 (germline): SGHVS, FQNEAQ. V dropped 1 base and J dropped 8 bases, with 6 bases sitting between them. The CDR3 DNA is TGTGCCAGCAGCTTAGGGCTATATGAGCAGTTCTTC. This sequence encodes CASSLGLYEQFF.

This clonotype was counted ten times or more. This CDR3 reads CASSWSSAGGTYGYTF. As DNA, the CDR3 is TGTGCCAGCAGCTGGAGCTCGGCAGGGGGTACCTATGGCTACACCTTC. This chain links TRBV7-2 with TRBJ1-2; TRBD1 aligns across 7 bases. Germline V CDR1 and CDR2: SGHTA, FQGNSA. The CDR3 totals 16 residues. The trim removed 4 bases at V and 4 bases at J, leaving 12 bases unmatched. The full variable domain, in which reference TRBV7-2 and TRBJ1-2 provide the parts outside the CDR3, is GAGVSQSPSNKVTEKGKDVELRCDPISGHTALYWYRQSLGQGLEFLIYFQGNSAPDKSGLPSDRFSAERTGGSVSTLTIQRTQQEDSAVYLCASSWSSAGGTYGYTFGSGTRLTVV.

This clonotype came up many times. The V and J genes are TRBV5-1 and TRBJ2-3; 7 nucleotides align to TRBD2. J gave up 6 bases and V 4 bases, and 17 bases lay outside the gene matches. The germline CDR1 and CDR2 sequences are SGHRS and YFSETQ. The CDR3 is 17 residues long. CDR3 loop: CASSRSGGYDSADTQYF. The CDR3 bases are TGCGCCAGCAGCAGGTCGGGGGGTTACGATTCGGCGGATACGCAGTATTTT.

The rearrangement links TRBV5-1 to TRBJ2-2; 8 nucleotides line up with TRBD2. CDR1 and CDR2 (germline): SGHRS, YFSETQ. The CDR3 extends over 16 amino acids. Unmatched junction bases numbered 12, after V lost 4 bases and J lost 7 bases. Here the CDR3 DNA reads TGCGCCAGCAGCCCGGCGGGGGGCACACCTATCGGGGAGCTGTTTTTT. It translates to CASSPAGGTPIGELFF.

This clonotype occurred a few times. CDR3 protein: CSAKTGEPYEQYF. CDR3 bases: TGCAGTGCCAAGACAGGGGAGCCCTACGAGCAGTACTTC. The chain combines TRBV20-1 with TRBJ2-7, with 8 bases matching TRBD1. CDR1 is DFQATT, CDR2 SNEGSKA, per germline (reference sequence). V was pared by 6 bases and J by 2 bases, with 6 bases of the junction left unmatched. This CDR3 region has 13 residues.

This clonotype was counted at least ten times. This chain uses TRBV28 with TRBJ2-6, with 11 bases that match TRBD1. The CDR3 loop spans 19 amino acids. V trimming: 4 bases; J trimming: 1 base; junction bases outside the gene matches: 9. Germline lookup yields CDR1 MDHEN and CDR2 SYDVKM. The CDR3 DNA follows: TGTGCCAGCAGTTCTTATCTTGGACAGGGGGCTTCTGGGGCCAACGTCCTGACTTTC. Amino acids: CASSSYLGQGASGANVLTF.

This clonotype was counted between two and nine times. The rearrangement joins TRBV9 to TRBJ2-1; 14 positions agree with TRBD2. Germline assignment: CDR1 SGDLS and CDR2 YYNGEE. V was pared by 3 bases and J by 10 bases, with 9 bases of the junction left unmatched. This CDR3 comprises 16 residues. The CDR3 nucleotides are TGTGCCAGCAGCGCCAGACTAGCGGGGGGGCCACGGGAGCAGTTCTTC. Translating gives CASSARLAGGPREQFF.

This clonotype was detected ten times or more. The gene calls are TRBV7-9 and TRBJ2-2; D unresolved. The CDR3 covers 12 residues. From germline, CDR1 is SEHNR and CDR2 FQNEAQ (reference sequence). V dropped 1 base and J dropped 7 bases, with 4 bases sitting between them. CDR3 DNA sequence: TGTGCCAGCAGCTTAGGTTTCGGGGAGCTGTTTTTT. This gives the protein CASSLGFGELFF.

This clonotype was counted many times. CDR3 in amino acids: CASTPLGSFTDTQYF. DNA for the CDR3: TGCGCCAGCACCCCCCTGGGTTCTTTCACAGATACGCAGTATTTT. The chain has TRBV5-1 and TRBJ2-3; the D is unclear. Trimming took 6 bases from V and 2 from J, leaving 16 bases between them. CDR1 SGHRS and CDR2 YFSETQ come from the germline V gene. This CDR3 region has 15 residues. Supplemented by reference TRBV5-1 and TRBJ2-3, the full variable domain reads KAGVTQTPRYLIKTRGQQVTLSCSPISGHRSVSWYQQTPGQGLQFLFEYFSETQRNKGNFPGRFSGRQFSNSRSEMNVSTLELGDSALYLCASTPLGSFTDTQYFGPGTRLTVL.

This clonotype has at least ten counts. The chain carries TRBV29-1 and TRBJ1-1; D remains unclear. Germline-derived CDR1 and CDR2 are SQVTM and ANQGSEA. The CDR3 consists of 10 residues. Trimming stripped 0 bases from V and 9 bases from J, with 5 bases between. The CDR3 reads CSVEEHKAFF. CDR3 nucleotides: TGCAGCGTTGAAGAACATAAAGCTTTCTTT.

This clonotype was recorded a few times. The chain is built from TRBV20-1 and TRBJ2-1; no reliable D call. The V gene lost 1 base and the J gene lost 7 bases, with 8 bases spanning the gap. CDR1 is DFQATT, CDR2 SNEGSKA, per germline (reference sequence). This CDR3 comprises 12 residues. The CDR3 DNA reads TGCAGTGCTAGAGTAGGAGTTAATGAGCAGTTCTTC. Residues: CSARVGVNEQFF.

This clonotype was seen many times. V and J are TRBV4-3 and TRBJ2-1; TRBD2 matches at 10 bases. CDR3 length: 19 amino acids. CDR1 and CDR2 (germline): LGHNA, YSLEER. Trimming took 0 bases from V and 3 from J; bases not matched to a gene: 11. DNA for the CDR3: TGCGCCAGCAGCCAAGATCGCCGCGCTAGCGGGAGAATCTACAATGAGCAGTTCTTC. Its translation is CASSQDRRASGRIYNEQFF.

The sample holds many counts of this clonotype. The gene calls are TRBV4-3 and TRBJ2-7; TRBD2 might be the D (6 bases). Germline-derived CDR1 and CDR2 are LGHNA and YSLEER. The CDR3 length is 16 residues. Trimming stripped 0 bases from V and 3 bases from J, with 15 bases between. CDR3 in DNA: TGCGCCAGCAGCCAAGATCCAGCGGAGGGACTCTACGAGCAGTACTTC. Residues: CASSQDPAEGLYEQYF.

At least ten counts were recorded for this clonotype. CDR3 DNA: TGTGCCAGCAGCTCCACTAGCGTCTCCTACGAGCAGTACTTC. As protein: CASSSTSVSYEQYF. The V call is TRBV7-9, the J call TRBJ2-7; the match to TRBD2 covers 7 bases. CDR1 is SEHNR, CDR2 FQNEAQ, per germline (reference sequence). CDR3 length: 14 residues. After removal of 4 bases from V and 0 bases from J, the junction contained 3 bases not matched to a gene.

In its sample, this clonotype was seen many times. The CDR3: CASSSDGGRNTGELFF. Written as DNA, the CDR3 is TGCGCCAGCAGCTCGGATGGGGGACGGAACACCGGGGAGCTGTTTTTT. V usage is TRBV5-1 and J usage is TRBJ2-2; the D call may be TRBD1 or TRBD2 (5 bases each). Germline-derived CDR1 and CDR2 are SGHRS and YFSETQ. The CDR3 is 16 amino acids. Trimming left V 3 bases short and J 1 base short, with 13 bases between.

This clonotype was observed many times. The chain joins TRBV5-1 to TRBJ2-1; 13 nucleotides agree with TRBD2. CDR3 size: 20 residues. Germline V gene sequence: CDR1 SGHRS, CDR2 YFSETQ. Trimming cost V 4 bases and J 0 bases; bases outside gene matches: 13. Here the CDR3 reads CASSDSTSGRTYRSYNEQFF. For the CDR3, the DNA is TGCGCCAGCAGCGATTCGACTAGCGGGAGGACCTATCGCTCCTACAATGAGCAGTTCTTC.

V and J are TRBV5-1 and TRBJ1-2; 11 positions match TRBD1. V was clipped by 1 base and J by 3 bases; unmatched bases: 5. Germline values: CDR1 SGHRS, CDR2 YFSETQ. The CDR3 length is 16 residues. As DNA, the CDR3 is TGCGCCAGCAGCTTGTCCCCGGGACAGGGGGACTATGGCTACACCTTC. Protein sequence: CASSLSPGQGDYGYTF.

This clonotype was counted many times. The CDR3 nucleotides are TGTGCCAGCAGTAGAGGGTCGGAGCTGAACACTGAAGCTTTCTTT. Amino acids: CASSRGSELNTEAFF. The J gene is TRBJ1-1, the V gene TRBV6-1, with D unresolved. Between the trimmed V and J ends, which lost 5 bases and 0 bases, there was a span of 13 bases. CDR1 and CDR2 from the germline V gene are MNHNS and SASEGT. This CDR3 is built from 15 residues.

In its sample, this clonotype was seen many times. The CDR3 DNA follows: TGCAGCGTTTTCGGCGGGATGGGGGAGCAGTACTTC. This sequence encodes CSVFGGMGEQYF. V is TRBV29-1 and J is TRBJ2-7; possibly TRBD2 for D (6 bases). Looked up from germline, CDR1 is SQVTM and CDR2 is ANQGSEA. V gave up 5 bases and J gave up 7 bases, with 15 bases separating them. The CDR3 totals 12 residues.

This clonotype was seen ten or more times. The rearrangement links TRBV29-1 to TRBJ2-5; 13 bases fit TRBD2. This CDR3 spans 15 amino acids. Germline assignment: CDR1 SQVTM and CDR2 ANQGSEA. V gave up 3 bases and J gave up 1 base; unmatched junction bases: 2. For the CDR3, the DNA is TGCAGCGTTGACGGACTAGCGGGGGTCCAAGAGACCCAGTACTTC. Its translation: CSVDGLAGVQETQYF. Complete variable domain (other parts from reference TRBV29-1 and TRBJ2-5): SAVISQKPSRDICQRGTSLTIQCQVDSQVTMMFWYRQQPGQSLTLIATANQGSEATYESGFVIDKFPISRPNLTFSTLTVSNMSPEDSSIYLCSVDGLAGVQETQYFGPGTRLLVL.

This clonotype was seen ten or more times. The chain uses TRBV2 and TRBJ1-5; TRBD1 might be the D (6 bases). CDR1 and CDR2 from the germline V gene are SNHLY and FYNNEI. This CDR3 spans 13 amino acids. V lost 4 bases and J 6 bases, leaving 10 bases between the germline ends. CDR3 loop: CASSGTDVQPQHF. For the CDR3, the DNA is TGTGCCAGCAGTGGGACAGACGTTCAGCCCCAGCATTTT.

The chain links TRBV4-2 to TRBJ2-1; TRBD2 might be the D (5 bases). With 5 bases removed from V and 12 bases from J, the gap between germline ends came to 20 bases. Per the germline V gene, CDR1 is LGHNA and CDR2 is YNFKEQ. The CDR3 runs 14 residues. The CDR3 loop is CASSVNRGPTTQFF. CDR3 nucleotides: TGTGCCAGCAGCGTCAATCGGGGTCCGACAACGCAGTTCTTC.